The next 9 T cell receptor beta chains were all read from a single sample in a study of shared clonotypes between healthy human individuals. Positively selected for CCR7, the CD45RO-negative cells used as naive CD8 cells excluded terminally differentiated effector memory CD45RA+ cells. Produced via immunoSEQ multiplex PCR; TCRdb's table is partial and in-frame only. The sample consists of under 850,000 clones, approximately 92% of them appearing once. The sequencing input was naive CD8+ T cells sorted from blood. The receptors stem from a man aged 25 to 45 in good health.

This clone was recorded a few times. The V and J genes are TRBV7-9 and TRBJ2-2; 12 nucleotides match TRBD2. Germline V gives CDR1 SEHNR, CDR2 FQNEAQ (reference sequence). V gave up 3 bases and J gave up 5 bases; unmatched junction bases: 4. This CDR3 comprises 16 residues. As DNA, the CDR3 is TGTGCCAGCAGCTTGACTAGCGGGAGTGGGACCGGGGAGCTGTTTTTT. This encodes CASSLTSGSGTGELFF. Variable domain in full (rest from reference TRBV7-9 and TRBJ2-2): DTGVSQNPRHKITKRGQNVTFRCDPISEHNRLYWYRQTLGQGPEFLTYFQNEAQLEKSRLLSDRFSAERPKGSFSTLEIQRTEQGDSAMYLCASSLTSGSGTGELFFGEGSRLTVL.

The V gene is TRBV4-1, the J gene TRBJ2-7; TRBD2 aligns across 7 bases. Losses at the gene ends were 0 bases for V and 7 bases for J; bases not matched to a gene: 12. The CDR3 is 16 amino acids. CDR1 and CDR2 (germline): MGHRA, YSYEKL. The CDR3 region has the DNA TGCGCCAGCAGCCAAGAGACACTGGAGGGAGGGCTTGAGCAGTACTTC. Translation gives CASSQETLEGGLEQYF.

As to this clone: The same CDR3 is also encoded by other DNA sequences in this sample. The rearrangement uses TRBV7-9 and TRBJ2-7; the D is unclear. The V end lost 5 bases, the J end lost 3 bases, and 11 bases lay between the germline ends. The CDR3 has 13 amino acids. Looked up from germline, CDR1 is SEHNR and CDR2 is FQNEAQ (reference sequence). CDR3 loop: CASSPPGGYEQYF. The CDR3 region has the DNA TGTGCCAGCAGCCCCCCAGGCGGCTACGAGCAGTACTTC.

This chain's CDR3 is CASSLSSGRVSEQFF. In nucleotides, the CDR3 is TGTGCCAGCAGCTTAAGTAGCGGGAGGGTGAGTGAGCAGTTCTTC. The chain combines TRBV7-7 with TRBJ2-1; TRBD2 aligns across 11 bases. The V gene's germline CDR1 is SSHAT and CDR2 FNYEAQ (reference sequence). The CDR3 has 15 amino acids. V was clipped by 2 bases and J by 9 bases; unmatched bases: 6. The full variable domain, with the rest looked up from reference TRBV7-7 and TRBJ2-1, is GAGVSQSPRYKVTKRGQDVTLRCDPISSHATLYWYQQALGQGPEFLTYFNYEAQPDKSGLPSDRFSAERPEGSISTLTIQRTEQRDSAMYRCASSLSSGRVSEQFFGPGTRLTVL.

This clone is a singleton in its sample. The gene calls are TRBV27 and TRBJ1-3; D may be TRBD1 (5 bases). This CDR3 has 15 residues. Trimming removed 2 bases from V and 4 bases from J, with 12 bases in between. The germline V gene encodes CDR1 MNHEY and CDR2 SMNVEV (reference sequence). The CDR3 DNA reads TGTGCCAGCAGTTTACAGGGCCCGGGGGGAAACACCATATATTTT. Its protein is CASSLQGPGGNTIYF.

The chain joins TRBV5-4 to TRBJ2-7, with D tentatively TRBD2 (6 bases). Germline assignment: CDR1 SGHNT and CDR2 YYREEE (reference sequence). V was cut by 4 bases and J by 3 bases, with 11 bases left in between. This CDR3 contains 13 residues. The CDR3: CASSLGLYYEQYF. The CDR3 nucleotides are TGTGCCAGCAGCCTGGGACTCTACTACGAGCAGTACTTC.

The rearrangement links TRBV20-1 to TRBJ2-1; D remains unclear. Germline CDR1 DFQATT, CDR2 SNEGSKA (reference sequence). The CDR3 length is 11 residues. The CDR3 bases are TGCACCTTCCCCCAGAACAATGAGCAGTTCTTC. This translates into CTFPQNNEQFF.

About this clone: The junction departs from the called germline gene at one end, perhaps through a read error. The V call is TRBV11-2, the J call TRBJ2-1; 7 bases match TRBD2. The V gene's germline CDR1 is SGHAT and CDR2 FQNNGV. The CDR3 consists of 15 residues. CDR3 nucleotide sequence: TGTGCCAGCAGAGACGCTCTCTGGCGGGAGTCCCTCGGGCTCTTC. It yields the protein CASRDALWRESLGLF.

V usage is TRBV6-5 and J usage is TRBJ2-7; 9 positions agree with TRBD2. This CDR3 comprises 15 residues. Trimming removed 5 bases from V and 0 bases from J; junction bases left unmatched: 5. The germline gives CDR1 MNHEY, CDR2 SVGAGI. The CDR3 protein is CASSQTSGFSYEQYF. The CDR3 coding sequence is TGTGCCAGCAGTCAGACTAGCGGTTTCTCCTACGAGCAGTACTTC.